This is a list of T cell receptor beta chains from one sample in a study of vaccination and CD4 T cells after COVID-19. Each CDR3 protein gets one entry after TCRdb re-called the PCR reads with MiXCR. This sample carries 25,000 to 30,000 distinct CDR3 sequences, 51% of them seen once, and the ten largest clones take around 5.2%. The sample was CD4+ T cells from blood, taken about 7 months after SARS-CoV-2 vaccination. These TCRs come from a human donor who had recovered from COVID-19. The CDR3 runs from the conserved cysteine through the conserved F or W. For some rows the clone size is stated as once, few or many, or as a class when expanded; others skip it.

V gene: TRBV7-9
clone size: NA
J gene: TRBJ2-5
CDR3 protein: CASSSTRSGSETQYF

V gene: TRBV6-5
clone size: NA
J gene: TRBJ1-6
CDR3 protein: CASSYEGFNSPLHF

V gene: TRBV28
clone size: NA
J gene: TRBJ1-5
CDR3 protein: CAITSSQGWNQPQHF

V gene: TRBV2
clone size: NA
J gene: TRBJ2-5
CDR3 protein: CASRAGTSHETQYF

V gene: TRBV7-9
clone size: few
J gene: TRBJ1-2
CDR3 protein: CASSFADYGYTF

V gene: TRBV20-1
clone size: few
J gene: TRBJ2-3
CDR3 protein: CSARDRDRLSTDTQYF

V gene: TRBV27
clone size: NA
J gene: TRBJ2-1
CDR3 protein: CASSPRYPPRTEQFF

V gene: TRBV12-3/TRBV12-4
clone size: NA
J gene: TRBJ1-5
CDR3 protein: CASSPDRRRQPQHF

V gene: TRBV20-1
clone size: few
J gene: TRBJ2-1
CDR3 protein: CSANRQVQFNEQFF

V gene: TRBV10-3
clone size: few
J gene: TRBJ1-1
CDR3 protein: CAISDRARNTEAFF

V gene: TRBV12-3/TRBV12-4
clone size: NA
J gene: TRBJ1-5
CDR3 protein: CASSSRTASNQPQHF

V gene: TRBV10-3
clone size: NA
J gene: TRBJ1-2
CDR3 protein: CAISETGVDGYTF

V gene: TRBV7-3
clone size: few
J gene: TRBJ2-7
CDR3 protein: CASSLNRVGEQYF

V gene: TRBV7-2
clone size: NA
J gene: TRBJ2-2
CDR3 protein: CASSTIRAGELFF

V gene: TRBV6-2/TRBV6-3
clone size: NA
J gene: TRBJ2-1
CDR3 protein: CASSYRSRERDNEQFF

V gene: TRBV27
clone size: few
J gene: TRBJ2-1
CDR3 protein: CASSISGATYNEQFF

V gene: TRBV29-1
clone size: NA
J gene: TRBJ2-5
CDR3 protein: CSVTLGGGTQYF

V gene: TRBV7-9
clone size: NA
J gene: TRBJ2-2
CDR3 protein: CASSQRTGYDTGELFF

V gene: TRBV27
clone size: NA
J gene: TRBJ2-2
CDR3 protein: CASSLFLSDTGELFF

V gene: TRBV6-5
clone size: few
J gene: TRBJ2-7
CDR3 protein: CASSYGTQGYEQYF

V gene: TRBV21-1
clone size: NA
J gene: TRBJ2-1
CDR3 protein: CAITSGRNEQFF

V gene: TRBV28
clone size: NA
J gene: TRBJ2-7
CDR3 protein: CASSSPRQGGYEQYF

V gene: TRBV7-9
clone size: few
J gene: TRBJ1-5
CDR3 protein: CASSLAGANNQPQHF

V gene: TRBV20-1
clone size: NA
J gene: TRBJ1-2
CDR3 protein: CSAKQGAPRYTF

V gene: TRBV27
clone size: NA
J gene: TRBJ1-3
CDR3 protein: CASSGPGSSGNTIYF

V gene: TRBV7-2
clone size: few
J gene: TRBJ1-2
CDR3 protein: CASSPSIFGQAYGYTF

V gene: TRBV20-1
clone size: NA
J gene: TRBJ2-3
CDR3 protein: CSARDLRGGTDTQYF

V gene: TRBV20-1
clone size: NA
J gene: TRBJ2-1
CDR3 protein: CSPLGDNEQFF

V gene: TRBV6-1
clone size: NA
J gene: TRBJ2-7
CDR3 protein: CASSNAGGYEQYF

V gene: TRBV20-1
clone size: NA
J gene: TRBJ1-5
CDR3 protein: CSATEPQGIRGNQPQHF

V gene: TRBV20-1
clone size: NA
J gene: TRBJ1-1
CDR3 protein: CSARGTGDTEAFF

V gene: TRBV7-2
clone size: NA
J gene: TRBJ1-5
CDR3 protein: CASSLDWRANQPQHF

V gene: TRBV20-1
clone size: NA
J gene: TRBJ1-4
CDR3 protein: CSASRGQAEEKLFF

V gene: TRBV19
clone size: few
J gene: TRBJ2-7
CDR3 protein: CASSMTSAQSYEQYF

V gene: TRBV6-2/TRBV6-3
clone size: NA
J gene: TRBJ1-1
CDR3 protein: CASSTGESTEALF

V gene: TRBV20-1
clone size: NA
J gene: TRBJ2-7
CDR3 protein: CSARVFSGRAYEQYF

V gene: TRBV4-1
clone size: NA
J gene: TRBJ1-6
CDR3 protein: CASSQDVPISRNSPLHF

V gene: TRBV28
clone size: few
J gene: TRBJ2-5
CDR3 protein: CASSLSQETQYF

V gene: TRBV19
clone size: NA
J gene: TRBJ1-5
CDR3 protein: CATRMDGGHNQPQHF

V gene: TRBV7-6
clone size: few
J gene: TRBJ2-3
CDR3 protein: CASSAGSGDTQYF

V gene: TRBV6-1
clone size: few
J gene: TRBJ2-3
CDR3 protein: CASNQPSPDTQYF

V gene: TRBV20-1
clone size: NA
J gene: TRBJ1-2
CDR3 protein: CSASTGYGYTF

V gene: TRBV21-1
clone size: NA
J gene: TRBJ1-5
CDR3 protein: CASSPSRPGFRSYQPQHF

V gene: TRBV5-4
clone size: NA
J gene: TRBJ2-5
CDR3 protein: CASSPTGTEETQYF

V gene: TRBV23-1
clone size: NA
J gene: TRBJ2-1
CDR3 protein: CASSQRTESQGNNEQFF

V gene: TRBV7-9
clone size: few
J gene: TRBJ1-1
CDR3 protein: CASSNVPGQGADTEAFF

V gene: TRBV27
clone size: few
J gene: TRBJ2-3
CDR3 protein: CASSFLAGGPKRDTQYF

V gene: TRBV28
clone size: few
J gene: TRBJ1-6
CDR3 protein: CASRLINSPLHF

V gene: TRBV19
clone size: few
J gene: TRBJ2-3
CDR3 protein: CASSIDQRGTDTQYF

V gene: TRBV7-3
clone size: few
J gene: TRBJ2-5
CDR3 protein: CASSLVGPGTQYF

V gene: TRBV7-9
clone size: NA
J gene: TRBJ2-2
CDR3 protein: CASSTDRAGDTGELFF

V gene: TRBV11-2
clone size: NA
J gene: TRBJ2-5
CDR3 protein: CASSLDIRRPSLVQETQYF

V gene: TRBV7-2
clone size: NA
J gene: TRBJ2-7
CDR3 protein: CASSPTGTSGSNEQYF

V gene: TRBV20-1
clone size: few
J gene: TRBJ1-2
CDR3 protein: CSATLPGQSHGYTF

V gene: TRBV20-1
clone size: once
J gene: TRBJ2-5
CDR3 protein: CSARVTSGWGAEETQYF